The 13 T cell receptor beta chains below all came from one sample that was sequenced in a study of T cells in Graves' hyperthyroidism and ophthalmopathy. TCR beta CDR3 sequences were amplified from RNA transcripts. HTBI primers were employed in a first-round RT-PCR of the TCR CDR3. A single record per CDR3 protein comes from TCRdb applying MiXCR to the multiplex PCR reads. The sample records hundreds of thousands of distinct CDR3 sequences, 35% to 40% being singletons. Sequenced: blood. These receptors all stem from a man aged 18 to 30 with Graves' hyperthyroidism.

This clonotype was seen many times. V usage is TRBV7-9 and J usage is TRBJ1-2; D may be TRBD1 (5 bases). The CDR3 length is 14 residues. With 6 bases removed from V and 8 bases from J, the gap between germline ends came to 19 bases. Germline V gene data show CDR1 as SEHNR and CDR2 as FQNEAQ (reference sequence). The CDR3 sequence is CASSSPDSLDGYTF. The CDR3 DNA is TGTGCCAGCAGTTCACCTGACAGCCTCGACGGCTACACCTTC. The variable domain in full, completed from reference TRBV7-9 and TRBJ1-2, reads DTGVSQNPRHKITKRGQNVTFRCDPISEHNRLYWYRQTLGQGPEFLTYFQNEAQLEKSRLLSDRFSAERPKGSFSTLEIQRTEQGDSAMYLCASSSPDSLDGYTFGSGTRLTVV.

The chain recombines TRBV2 with TRBJ2-7; D unresolved. Trimming removed 5 bases from V and 0 bases from J, with 11 bases in between. The CDR3 has 14 residues. Germline CDR1 reads SNHLY; CDR2 reads FYNNEI. CDR3 nucleotides: TGTGCCAGCAGTTACCTTCAGACCTCCTACGAGCAGTACTTC. It translates to CASSYLQTSYEQYF. The full variable domain, its missing parts supplied by reference TRBV2 and TRBJ2-7, is EPEVTQTPSHQVTQMGQEVILRCVPISNHLYFYWYRQILGQKVEFLVSFYNNEISEKSEIFDDQFSVERPDGSNFTLKIRSTKLEDSAMYFCASSYLQTSYEQYFGPGTRLTVT.

This sequence joins TRBV5-4 and TRBJ2-7, with 10 bases fitting TRBD1. Trimming at V came to 2 bases and at J to 6 bases, leaving 8 bases not matched to a gene. There are 15 residues in the CDR3. Per germline, CDR1 SGHNT and CDR2 YYREEE (reference sequence). The DNA for the CDR3 is TGTGCCAGCAGCTTTTCCCCGACAGGGGGCTCCGAGCAGTACTTC. It is translated as CASSFSPTGGSEQYF.

In its sample, this clonotype was seen a few times. This likely comes from a read error, as the CDR3 has no conserved phenylalanine or tryptophan at its end. It is unclear where the CDR3 begins or ends on the DNA, so no DNA is shown, and the CDR3 is as TCRdb lists it. The chain employs TRBV15 and TRBJ1-5. Ends included, the CDR3 has 9 residues. The germline CDR1 and CDR2 sequences are LNHNV and YYDKDF (reference sequence). The CDR3 spells CATSRESRV.

This clonotype was counted a few times. The chain uses TRBV20-1 and TRBJ2-7; possible D gene TRBD1, 6 bases. The CDR3 length is 12 residues. Trimming shortened V by 3 bases and J by 4 bases, and 10 bases separated the two germline ends. CDR1 DFQATT and CDR2 SNEGSKA come from the germline V gene (reference sequence). CDR3 sequence (DNA): TGCAGTGCTAGGGACAGTCGGTACGAGCAGTACTTC. Translation: CSARDSRYEQYF.

Comments on this clonotype: Given the absence of the conserved phenylalanine or tryptophan at the CDR3 end, a read error is likely. The CDR3 DNA follows: TGTGCCATCAGTGGGGACGATCAGCCCCAGCATCTT. It translates to CAISGDDQPQHL. This rearrangement joins TRBV10-3 to TRBJ1-5; weak D call: TRBD1 (5 bases). The V and J ends lost 4 bases and 5 bases respectively, with 6 bases between them. The CDR3 spans 12 residues. Germline V lookup: CDR1 ENHRY, CDR2 SYGVKD.

A single count supports this clonotype. The rearrangement joins TRBV29-1 to TRBJ2-5; D is undetermined. Germline lookup yields CDR1 SQVTM and CDR2 ANQGSEA. The CDR3 totals 13 residues. The V end was cut by 4 bases, the J end by 9 bases, with 18 bases between. The CDR3 region has the DNA TGCAGCGTTGTAGGTGGGGTGGATCAGCCCCAGTACTTC. Its translation is CSVVGGVDQPQYF.

The chain has TRBV19 and TRBJ2-7, with TRBD2 as a possible D gene (5 bases). CDR1 LNHDA and CDR2 SQIVND come from the germline V gene (reference sequence). V gave up 3 bases and J gave up 3 bases, with 18 bases separating them. The length of the CDR3 is 16 residues. The DNA of the CDR3 is TGTGCCAGTAGTATGTCGGGGAATTGGCGAGACTACGAGCAGTACTTC. Encoded protein: CASSMSGNWRDYEQYF.

The genes are TRBV5-1 and TRBJ1-4, with a tentative D call TRBD1 (5 bases). Germline V gives CDR1 SGHRS, CDR2 YFSETQ. CDR3 size: 13 residues. Trimming took off 3 bases at V and 10 bases at J, with 13 bases between the two ends. The CDR3 protein is CASSSGTQGKLFF. Here the CDR3 DNA reads TGCGCCAGCAGCTCCGGGACGCAAGGAAAACTGTTTTTT.

V usage is TRBV6-5 and J usage is TRBJ2-7; D could derive from TRBD1 or TRBD2 (5 bases each). V gave up 4 bases and J gave up 4 bases, with 14 bases separating them. CDR1 is MNHEY and CDR2 is SVGAGI in the germline V gene. The CDR3 runs to 14 residues. In DNA form, the CDR3 reads TGTGCCAGCAGTTGGGACGTAAGTCGGTACGAGCAGTACTTC. Translated: CASSWDVSRYEQYF.

This chain connects TRBV7-9 to TRBJ2-7; no clear D gene. V was trimmed by 0 bases and J by 10 bases, leaving 10 bases between them. The length of the CDR3 is 12 residues. Per germline, CDR1 SEHNR and CDR2 FQNEAQ (reference sequence). CDR3 sequence: CASSLAGAGQYF. CDR3 coding DNA: TGTGCCAGCAGCTTAGCGGGTGCCGGTCAGTACTTC.

In its sample, this clonotype was seen many times. The chain links TRBV2 to TRBJ2-2, with a tentative D call TRBD1 (7 bases). Germline V CDR1 and CDR2: SNHLY, FYNNEI. V lost 6 bases, J lost 1 base, and 18 bases lay in between. CDR3 length: 17 residues. The CDR3 sequence is CASSGQAGDLNTGELFF. The CDR3 nucleotides are TGTGCCAGCAGCGGACAGGCAGGGGACTTGAACACCGGGGAGCTGTTTTTT. Full variable domain (outside the CDR3, taken from reference TRBV2 and TRBJ2-2): EPEVTQTPSHQVTQMGQEVILRCVPISNHLYFYWYRQILGQKVEFLVSFYNNEISEKSEIFDDQFSVERPDGSNFTLKIRSTKLEDSAMYFCASSGQAGDLNTGELFFGEGSRLTVL.

This clonotype was seen ten or more times. The CDR3 here is CAISEAGSGYEQYF. CDR3 sequence (DNA): TGTGCCATCAGTGAGGCTGGGTCGGGCTACGAGCAGTACTTC. The chain carries TRBV10-3 and TRBJ2-7; D gene ambiguous. Trimming pared 2 bases from V and 3 bases from J, leaving 11 bases between. CDR1 and CDR2 (germline): ENHRY, SYGVKD. The CDR3 covers 14 residues.